These 4 T cell receptor beta chains originate from one sample sequenced in a study of T cell responses to AZD1222 COVID-19 vaccine. Using immunoSEQ multiplex PCR, the repertoire was profiled, and TCRdb retains in-frame clones only, with some absent. This sample has approximately 120,000 clones, with 65% to 90% found just once. The sequenced sample was peripheral blood, obtained 28 days after the second AZD1222 dose. Receptors originate from an adult who received the AZD1222 COVID-19 vaccine.

This clone was detected a few times. This rearrangement joins TRBV3-1 (or the pseudogene TRBV3-2) to TRBJ2-7, with D unclear. Deletions cut 0 bases from V and 2 bases from J, with 8 bases between. The length of the CDR3 is 14 residues. CDR1 and CDR2 (germline): LGHDT, YNNKEL (reference sequence). The CDR3: CASSQESRTYEQYF. The CDR3 region has the DNA TGTGCCAGCAGCCAAGAAAGCCGAACCTACGAGCAGTACTTC.

This chain uses TRBV28 with TRBJ1-1, with 8 bases that match TRBD1. V was clipped by 3 bases and J by 4 bases; unmatched bases: 7. This CDR3 is built from 15 residues. Per germline, CDR1 MDHEN and CDR2 SYDVKM. CDR3 coding DNA: TGTGCCAGCAGTTTTATGGACAGGGAGGCCACTGAAGCTTTCTTT. It translates to CASSFMDREATEAFF.

The chain employs TRBV6-5 and TRBJ1-2, with a possible D match to TRBD1 (5 bases). V was trimmed by 2 bases and J by 6 bases, leaving 10 bases between them. The CDR3 has 13 residues. CDR1 is MNHEY, CDR2 SVGAGI, per germline. CDR3 region: CASSYEGRDGYTF. Here the CDR3 DNA reads TGTGCCAGCAGTTACGAGGGGAGGGATGGCTACACCTTC.

This clone has a handful of counts. The chain links TRBV5-1 to TRBJ2-2; 7 bases are a match to TRBD1. The germline gives CDR1 SGHRS, CDR2 YFSETQ. The V and J ends lost 2 bases and 5 bases, in that order; junction bases with no gene match: 3. CDR3 length equals 14 residues. CDR3 nucleotides: TGCGCCAGCAGCTTCCTACAGGGGACCGGGGAGCTGTTTTTT. Encoded protein: CASSFLQGTGELFF.